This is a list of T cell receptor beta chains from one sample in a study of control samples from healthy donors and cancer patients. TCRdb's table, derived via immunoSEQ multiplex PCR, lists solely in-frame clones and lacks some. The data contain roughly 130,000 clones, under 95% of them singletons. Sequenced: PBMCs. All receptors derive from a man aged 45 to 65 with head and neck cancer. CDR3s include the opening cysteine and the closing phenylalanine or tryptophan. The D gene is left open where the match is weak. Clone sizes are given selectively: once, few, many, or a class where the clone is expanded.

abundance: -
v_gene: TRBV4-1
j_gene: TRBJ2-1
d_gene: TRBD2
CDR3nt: TGCGCCAGCAGCCCCTCAGAGGCGGGGGCCTACAATGAGCAGTTCTTC
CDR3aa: CASSPSEAGAYNEQFF

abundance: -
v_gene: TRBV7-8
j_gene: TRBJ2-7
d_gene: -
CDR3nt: TGTGCCAGCAGCCCTTGGGCCGACGAGCAGTACTTC
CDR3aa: CASSPWADEQYF

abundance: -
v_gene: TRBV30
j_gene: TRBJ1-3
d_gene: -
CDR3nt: TGTGCCTGGAGTGTAGCCGGAAACACCATATATTTT
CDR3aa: CAWSVAGNTIYF

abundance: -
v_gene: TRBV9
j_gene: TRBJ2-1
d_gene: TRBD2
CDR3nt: TGTGCCAGCACCGTAGCGGGGGGGCCTGGGAATGAGCAGTTCTTC
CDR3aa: CASTVAGGPGNEQFF

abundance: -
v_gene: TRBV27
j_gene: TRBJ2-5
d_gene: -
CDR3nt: TGTGCCAGCAGTTTATACCAGGGACGGACCCAGTACTTC
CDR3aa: CASSLYQGRTQYF

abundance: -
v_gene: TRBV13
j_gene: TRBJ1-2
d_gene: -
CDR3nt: TGTGCCAGCACTTACAGGGTCGGCGATCAGGATGGCTACACCTTC
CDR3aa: CASTYRVGDQDGYTF

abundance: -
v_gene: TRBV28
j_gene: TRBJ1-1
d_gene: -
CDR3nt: TGTGCCAGCAGTTTAATGGTCGGCACTGAAGCTTTCTTT
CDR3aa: CASSLMVGTEAFF

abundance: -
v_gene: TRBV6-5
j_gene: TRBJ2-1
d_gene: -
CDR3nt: TGTGCCGGGGGCACAGGGCGATACAATGAGCAGTTCTTC
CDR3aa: CAGGTGRYNEQFF

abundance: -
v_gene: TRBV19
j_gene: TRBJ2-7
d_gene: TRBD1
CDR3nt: TGTGCCAGTAGTACATCGACAGGGATAACCTACGAGCAGTACTTC
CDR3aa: CASSTSTGITYEQYF

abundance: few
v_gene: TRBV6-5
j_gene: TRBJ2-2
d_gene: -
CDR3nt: TGTGCCAGCGGCCCGTTGGGGTCGAACACCGGGGAGCTGTTTTTT
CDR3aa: CASGPLGSNTGELFF

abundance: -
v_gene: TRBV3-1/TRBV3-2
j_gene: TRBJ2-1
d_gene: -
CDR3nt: TGTGCCAGCAGTCCTATTAGCACTGAGCAGTTCTTC
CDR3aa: CASSPISTEQFF

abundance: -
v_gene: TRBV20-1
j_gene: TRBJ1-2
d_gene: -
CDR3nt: TGCAGTGCTAGTGAAGGGTCGGTTTACGATGGCTACACCTTC
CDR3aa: CSASEGSVYDGYTF

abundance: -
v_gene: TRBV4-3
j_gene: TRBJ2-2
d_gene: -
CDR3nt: TGCGCCAGCAGCCAAGTCAGGGGTGCCGGGGAGCTGTTTTTT
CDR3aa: CASSQVRGAGELFF

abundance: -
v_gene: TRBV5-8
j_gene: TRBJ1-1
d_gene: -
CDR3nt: TGTGCCAGCAGCTTCTGGGGGCGGACTGAAGCTTTCTTT
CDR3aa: CASSFWGRTEAFF

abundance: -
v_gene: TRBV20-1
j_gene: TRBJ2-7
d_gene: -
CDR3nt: TGCAGTGCTAGTTACAGTTTCTACGAGCAGTACTTC
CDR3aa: CSASYSFYEQYF

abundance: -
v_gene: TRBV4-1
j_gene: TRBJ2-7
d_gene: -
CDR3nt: TGCGCCAGCAGCCAGCCCGGGATAAACTACGAGCAGTACTTC
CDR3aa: CASSQPGINYEQYF

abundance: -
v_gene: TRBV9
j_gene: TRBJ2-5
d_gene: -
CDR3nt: TGTGCCAGCAGCCCCCGGAGGGCTCCGCAGACCCAGTACTTC
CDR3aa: CASSPRRAPQTQYF

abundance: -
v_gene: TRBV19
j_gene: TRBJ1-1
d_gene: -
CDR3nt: TGTGCCAGTAGTATAGGGCCCCCGAACACTGAAGCTTTCTTT
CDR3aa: CASSIGPPNTEAFF

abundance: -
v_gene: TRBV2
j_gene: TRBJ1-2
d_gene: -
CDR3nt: TGTGCCAGCAGGCAGACACCAACGTACTATGGCTACACCTTC
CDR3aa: CASRQTPTYYGYTF

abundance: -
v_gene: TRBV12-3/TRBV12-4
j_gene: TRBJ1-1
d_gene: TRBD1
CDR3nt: TGTGCCAGCAGCCGACAGGGGGACACTGAAGCTTTCTTT
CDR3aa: CASSRQGDTEAFF

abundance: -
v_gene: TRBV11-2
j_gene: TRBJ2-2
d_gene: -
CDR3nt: TGTGCCAGCAGCACTAACACCGGGGAGCTGTTTTTT
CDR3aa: CASSTNTGELFF

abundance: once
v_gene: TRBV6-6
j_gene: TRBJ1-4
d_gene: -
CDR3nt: TGTGCCAGCAAGGGCGCCCTTGCAACTAATGAAAAACTGTTTTTT
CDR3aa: CASKGALATNEKLFF

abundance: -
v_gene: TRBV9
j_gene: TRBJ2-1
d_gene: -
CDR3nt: TGTGCCAGCACTAGCGCCAGCTCCTACAATGAGCAGTTCTTC
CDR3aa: CASTSASSYNEQFF

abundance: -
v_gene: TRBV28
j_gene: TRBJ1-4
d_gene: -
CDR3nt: TGTGCCAGCAGTTTGCAGGGAGGGGAAAAACTGTTTTTT
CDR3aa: CASSLQGGEKLFF

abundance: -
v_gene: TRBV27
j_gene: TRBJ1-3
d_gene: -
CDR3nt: TGTGCCAGCACCGCGACGACAGTATGGCGCTCTGGAAACACCATATATTTT
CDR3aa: CASTATTVWRSGNTIYF